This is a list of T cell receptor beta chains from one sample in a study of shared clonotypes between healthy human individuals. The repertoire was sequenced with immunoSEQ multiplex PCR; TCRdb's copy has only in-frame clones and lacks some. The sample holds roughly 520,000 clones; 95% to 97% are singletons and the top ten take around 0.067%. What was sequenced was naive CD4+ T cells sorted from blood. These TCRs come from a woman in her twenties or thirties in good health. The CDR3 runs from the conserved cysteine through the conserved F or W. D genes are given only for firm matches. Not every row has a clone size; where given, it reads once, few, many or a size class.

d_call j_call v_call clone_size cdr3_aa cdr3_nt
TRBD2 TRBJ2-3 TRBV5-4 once CASRATSGPTDTQYF TGTGCCAGCAGAGCCACTAGCGGGCCCACAGATACGCAGTATTTT
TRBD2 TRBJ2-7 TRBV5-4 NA CASSLSSGRREQYF TGTGCCAGCAGCTTGAGCAGCGGGAGGCGCGAGCAGTACTTC
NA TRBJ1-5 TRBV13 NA CASSLGGSNQPQHF TGTGCCAGCAGCTTAGGGGGAAGCAATCAGCCCCAGCATTTT
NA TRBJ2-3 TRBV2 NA CASSEVSSTDTQYF TGTGCCAGCAGTGAAGTTAGTAGCACAGATACGCAGTATTTT
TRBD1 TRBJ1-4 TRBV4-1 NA CASSQAGGTNEKLFF TGCGCCAGCAGCCAAGCAGGGGGTACTAATGAAAAACTGTTTTTT
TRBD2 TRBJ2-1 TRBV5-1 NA CASRIGLAGNNEQFF TGCGCCAGCAGGATAGGACTAGCGGGCAACAATGAGCAGTTCTTC
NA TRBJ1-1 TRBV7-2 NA CASTLRGLNTEAFF TGTGCCAGCACCCTACGGGGCTTGAACACTGAAGCTTTCTTT
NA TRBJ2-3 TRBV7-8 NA CASSLPGTAGDTQYF TGTGCCAGCAGCTTACCTGGGACCGCCGGGGATACGCAGTATTTT
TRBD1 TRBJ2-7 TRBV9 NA CASSNSRDRGHYEQYF TGTGCCAGCAGCAACTCCCGGGACAGGGGGCACTACGAGCAGTACTTC
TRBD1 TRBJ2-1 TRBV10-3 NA CAISETGTGAYNEQFF TGTGCCATCAGTGAGACCGGGACAGGGGCCTACAATGAGCAGTTCTTC
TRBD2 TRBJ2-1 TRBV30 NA CAWCLGLAGVSEQFF TGTGCCTGGTGCTTGGGACTAGCGGGAGTGTCTGAGCAGTTCTTC
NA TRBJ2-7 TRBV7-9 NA CASSLVWAGGSYEQYF TGTGCCAGCAGCTTAGTCTGGGCAGGGGGGTCCTACGAGCAGTACTTC